The entry that follows covers one T cell receptor beta chain sequence. Its antigen has not been determined. No clone much larger than this one lies a single base away; base qualities are absent. The sample belongs to a study of cytomegalovirus exposure and HLA in healthy donors (dated by TCRdb to about 2017). In terms of the full investigation: In an earlier analysis of 550 to 750 of the donors, about 270 Gb of sequence data and some 120 million unique TCR beta sequences from approximately 180 million T cells were reported. In an earlier analysis of 587 of the donors, high-throughput TCR beta sequencing was used to judge whether each TCR beta V gene segment behaved as functional or pseudogenic. HLA typing included class I and class II loci at four-digit resolution. Genome-wide SNP genotypes for about three fifths of the roughly 670 donors were used in a later genetic analysis, which treated that subset as a discovery cohort. All discovery cohort repertoires had been generated on a single sequencing platform. The study was designed to test whether signatures of past pathogen exposure could be identified by cataloging public T cell receptors. Typing coverage varied by locus: about 620-630 donors for A, B, C, DRB1 and DQB1; approximately 520 for DQA1; approximately 610 for DPA1; approximately 450 for DPB1. Among the roughly 430 genotyped donors, 81% belonged to the genetic ancestry cluster associated with self-reported Caucasian donors. About 300 gigabases of sequencing data and approximately 85 million unique TCR sequences were included in an early release covering about 600 HLA-typed donors. Because of strong linkage in the cohort, roughly five DR-DQ haplotypes were treated as single units for association and clustering. Donor age, sex, ethnicity and CMV serostatus were compiled alongside the repertoire data. Along with the approximately 650-subject first cohort, a separate validation cohort of some 130 different subjects was used. Among 398 genotyped donors of the cohort, an average of approximately 230,000 unique TCR beta nucleotide sequences were sequenced per donor, approximately 20% of them non-productive. The study used immunosequencing to profile the T cell repertoires of several hundred subjects and linked those repertoires to cytomegalovirus serostatus. To predict cytomegalovirus infection status, the study combined high-throughput TCR immunosequencing, statistical association of individual TCRs with disease status, and machine learning. The later analysis used no new phenotypic data to find candidate immune exposures, relying instead on TCR beta sequences and their occurrence across donors. A later analysis re-examined previously published TCR beta repertoires from 600 to 700 donors and added high-resolution HLA genotyping to investigate patterns of TCR occurrence.

Library preparation employed the immunoSEQ multiplex PCR assay. A mixture of 60 forward primers for TCR Vbeta segments and 13 reverse primers for TCR Jbeta segments was used in the multiplex PCR. Amplification of the CDR3 region of rearranged TCR beta genes was performed with a multiplex PCR assay on genomic DNA. Amplified TCR beta libraries were sequenced as 87-base-pair reads on the Illumina HiSeq System. From the authors' description of their analysis: Across the 700 or so repertoires, a later analysis counted about 81 million unique TCR beta chains, approximately 12 million of which were shared by at least two donors. Raw reads were error-corrected and collapsed into unique sequences by a nearest-neighbor algorithm in which closely related sequences were merged to remove PCR and sequencing errors. V, D and J gene segments were assigned by aligning CDR3 sequences to IMGT reference sequences. Each retained sequence needed at least a six-nucleotide match to both a V gene segment and a J gene segment. Rearrangements were called productive when the CDR3 lacked stop codons and stayed in frame with V and J; all others were non-productive. Following IMGT convention, CDR3 was defined as the stretch from the second conserved V-encoded cysteine up to the conserved J-encoded phenylalanine. Sequences without an unambiguous match to a single V gene segment were excluded from the earlier analysis of approximately 600 of the donors. In an earlier analysis of 450 to 700 of the donors, V segments were called functional above 56.7% productive rearrangements and were called segregating when the between-donor standard deviation exceeded 5%. A statistical classification framework was developed to diagnose cytomegalovirus status using the catalog of TCR beta chain sequences. V and J gene assignment, in a later analysis, came from comparing TCR nucleotide sequences with IMGT/GENE-DB human TR gene sequences. The TCRdist pipeline was used in a later analysis to assign CDR3 sequences and most-parsimonious VDJ recombination scenarios. In a later analysis, each TCR beta chain was defined by its CDR3 amino acid sequence together with its V-gene family, and reads without a unique V-gene family were excluded. As a way to deal with suspected cross-contamination and a sequencing artifact, a later analysis dropped under 600 nucleotide sequences that were highly shared and had low generation probability. In a later analysis, a clonal expansion index for each public chain was calculated from normalized within-repertoire ranks of inferred template counts. Generation probabilities in a later analysis came from a VDJ recombination model fitted to out-of-frame rearrangements, and those results were checked against IGoR. A later analysis scored TCR-TCR, TCR-HLA and TCR-CMV co-occurrence with hypergeometric tests, applying a repertoire-size bias correction to TCR pairs. In a later analysis, false discovery rates were estimated by permuting HLA or CMV assignments 20 times. A later analysis grouped co-occurring TCRs with DBSCAN, adding TCRdist sequence similarity when clustering within HLA-allele-positive subsets. Repertoires with fewer than 30,000 or more than 120,000 public chains were left out of co-occurrence clustering, as were five repertoires with anomalous nucleotide sharing. The immuneACCESS repertoire file appears here via TCRdb, limited to in-frame rearrangements. These files lack a portion of the clones; in checked studies, under half of the deficit traces to unresolved V genes, and the cause of the others is not known. V and J calls and clone size come straight from that table; D and trimming were deduced from the DNA. This sample lists roughly 140,000 clones; 65% to 90% were detected once. About 7.1% of the sample belongs to the ten largest clones.

The CDR3 runs 16 amino acids, cysteine and phenylalanine included. Left in the record is the CDR3 DNA by itself, 48 bases read in frame from the first base. The germline V gene gives CDR1 as SGHDT and CDR2 as YYEEEE. The V end loses 2 bases and the J end loses 4 bases, and a stretch of 16 bases separates them. The cohort consisted of 650 to 850 healthy bone marrow donors. At the time of sampling, every cohort member was nominally healthy, though immune exposures that went unrecorded were likely present. The donor tested CMV seropositive, placing the donor among the 310 or so seropositive members of the cohort. A peripheral blood sample was collected from each donor, and TCR beta sequencing was performed on peripheral blood mononuclear cells. Genomic DNA extraction from the blood cell samples was performed with the Qiagen DNeasy Blood Extraction Kit. The investigation overall reported the following: In vitro tests confirmed that a few of the cytomegalovirus-associated TCR beta chains recognize cytomegalovirus antigens. In the study, 150 to 200 TCR beta chains were listed as associated with cytomegalovirus. Some IMGT-functional V segments, including TRBV6-2 and TRBV6-3, could not be told apart with the 87-base-pair reads, so those segments were excluded. Most CMV-associated TCR beta chains appeared to be HLA-restricted in a later analysis, and the HLA associations seemed to be driven largely by CMV exposure. The authors suggested that the approach could potentially be generalized to other disease states and immunological phenotypes. A further reported finding was that TCR beta sequences accurately predicted the HLA-A and HLA-B alleles for most subjects in the first cohort. About 17 rarely observed V segments, including chromosome 9 orphons, were excluded from the earlier analysis of 550 to 700 of the donors because counts were too low. Linkage disequilibrium might explain the correlated functional status among segregating V segments, but an unknown experimental factor could not be excluded. In this cohort, only TCR beta chains were sequenced, and detectable features were limited by the absence of alpha or paired-chain data. In a later analysis, 15,000 to 20,000 TCR beta sequences were associated with specific HLA alleles at a false discovery rate of 0.05. Presence/absence analyses assumed roughly uniform sequencing depth across donors, an assumption that may not hold. Broadly in line with IMGT annotations, most TCR beta V segments showed up in productive rearrangements about 90% or about 30% of the time in an earlier analysis of some 590 of the donors. A cluster of highly shared sequence variants was judged likely to be a technical artifact of the sequencing pipeline. The only immune exposure information available for the cohort was CMV serostatus. Cytomegalovirus status was reported to be diagnosed by the classifier with high specificity and sensitivity in both the original and validation cohorts. According to a later genetic analysis, donors in an Asian-associated ancestry cluster had fewer N-insertions in productive TCRs than the approximately 670-donor mean. Because HLA typing was missing for some donors at each locus, association tests included only the typed subset. Assigning TCR associations to individual alleles was difficult when HLA alleles, especially DR and DQ, strongly co-occurred. In a later analysis, the rate of TCR association differed among HLA loci, with DRB1 alleles having the most associated TCRs and HLA-C alleles having the fewest. In a later genetic analysis, a missense DCLRE1C variant was associated with V-gene and J-gene trimming of TCR beta chains, and the association was replicated in an independent cohort. While some public TCRs were present in many individuals, most TCR sequences turned up only very rarely across donors. A later analysis reported that several top co-occurrence clusters appeared linked to parvovirus B19, influenza, CMV and Epstein-Barr virus. In a later analysis, HLA-associated TCR beta chains were found to be more clonally expanded and to have lower generation probabilities than equally common non-associated chains.

The origin of this receptor is a woman aged 50 to 60 in good health and CMV-seropositive. The sequenced sample was PBMCs. The sequence joins TRBV5-6 to TRBJ1-3; no D segment can be confidently identified. The sequenced DNA is TGTGCCAGCAGCTTTCGCATACTAGGGTCCGGAAACACCATATATTTT. The encoded protein is CASSFRILGSGNTIYF.